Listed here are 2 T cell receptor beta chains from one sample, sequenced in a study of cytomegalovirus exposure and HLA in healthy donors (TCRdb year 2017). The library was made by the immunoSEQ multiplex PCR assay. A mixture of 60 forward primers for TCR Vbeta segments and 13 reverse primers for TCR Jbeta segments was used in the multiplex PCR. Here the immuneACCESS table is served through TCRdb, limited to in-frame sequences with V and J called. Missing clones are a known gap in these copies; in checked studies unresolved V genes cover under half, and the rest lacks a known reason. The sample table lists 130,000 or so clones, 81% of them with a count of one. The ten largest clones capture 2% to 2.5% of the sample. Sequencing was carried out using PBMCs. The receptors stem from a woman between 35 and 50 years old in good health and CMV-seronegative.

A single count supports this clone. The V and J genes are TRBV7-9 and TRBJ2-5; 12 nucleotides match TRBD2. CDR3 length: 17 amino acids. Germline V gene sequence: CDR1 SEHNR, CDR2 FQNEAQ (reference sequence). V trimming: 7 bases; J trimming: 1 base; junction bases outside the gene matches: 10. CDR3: CASKKSRTSGTQETQYF. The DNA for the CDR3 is TGTGCCAGCAAAAAAAGCCGGACTAGCGGGACCCAAGAGACCCAGTACTTC.

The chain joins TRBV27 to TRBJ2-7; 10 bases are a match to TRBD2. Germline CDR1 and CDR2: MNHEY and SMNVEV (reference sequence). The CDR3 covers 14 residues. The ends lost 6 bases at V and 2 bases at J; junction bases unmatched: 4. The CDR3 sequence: CASRVSGRAYEQYF. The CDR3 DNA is TGTGCCAGCAGGGTAAGCGGGAGGGCCTACGAGCAGTACTTC.